The clone carrying this T cell receptor beta chain was counted between two and nine times. At one end, the junction sequence differs from germline, possibly due to a read error. Using its own MiXCR run on the RT-PCR reads, TCRdb lists one record per CDR3 protein. Of 15,000 to 20,000 distinct CDR3 sequences listed, under 30% are singletons. The CDR3 length is 14 residues. These data are taken from a study of patients and donors after allogeneic stem cell transplantation. The receptor was derived from a human donor who was either an allogeneic HSCT recipient or a stem cell or donor lymphocyte infusion donor (not recorded which). It is not recorded whose cells these are; they may come from a transplant donor. The sample was blood, either unsorted or a sorted T cell fraction (not recorded which). This sequence joins TRBV12-3 or TRBV12-4 and TRBJ2-1, with 9 nucleotides matching TRBD1. CDR3 sequence reads: CASSLRLVGDRDPF. CDR3 coding DNA: TGTGCCAGCAGTTTGCGTCTTGTGGGGGACAGGGATCCCTTC.